This TCR beta chain was found in a study of blood T cells in healthy people across ages. Study-level points and caveats: The lack of PBMC sorting stopped any conclusive naive versus antigen-experienced comparison.

A second PCR, run for roughly 7 to 12 cycles, used a sample-barcoded 5' primer plus a J-beta primer mix. MiXCR, applied by TCRdb to the 5' RACE reads, yields one record per CDR3 protein. The sample gives about 640,000 distinct CDR3 sequences, approximately 59% of which show up once; around 37% is in the top ten. Donation came from healthy Caucasian individuals in Russia who were aged 6 to 90. Each sample used at least 6 million PBMCs. As regards this clonotype: As yet, its antigen is unknown.

The TCR originated in a man between 60 and 70 years old in good health. Sequencing was performed on blood.

CDR3 region: CASSSDRPYTDTQYF. In DNA, the CDR3 is TGCGCCAGCAGCTCGGACCGGCCTTACACAGATACGCAGTATTTT. The chain links TRBV5-1 to TRBJ2-3; D unclear. The V gene's germline CDR1 is SGHRS and CDR2 YFSETQ. Deletions cut 3 bases from V and 2 bases from J, with 13 bases between. The CDR3 contains 15 residues.